Listed below are T cell receptor beta chains from one sample, sequenced in a study of blood T cell repertoires in COVID-19. Clones were read by immunoSEQ multiplex PCR, and TCRdb kept only the in-frame ones, dropping some. The sample yields some 70,000 clones, less than 90% seen once. Sequencing was done on a sample of peripheral blood. The source of these receptors is a man between 45 and 60 years old with COVID-19, enrolled during active disease. The CDR3 runs from the conserved cysteine through the conserved F or W. Each record gives: clone size, J gene, V gene, D gene, CDR3 DNA, CDR3 protein. The D gene is left open where the match is weak. Clone size, where shown, is once, few, many, or a class for clones that have expanded.

-	TRBJ2-1	TRBV7-6	TRBD2	TGTGCCAGCAGCTCAATAGCGGGAGCGAAAGGGAATGAGCAGTTCTTC	CASSSIAGAKGNEQFF
few	TRBJ2-2	TRBV3-1/TRBV3-2	-	TGTGCCAGCAGCCAACGCGAGAACACCGGGGAGCTGTTTTTT	CASSQRENTGELFF
-	TRBJ2-1	TRBV7-9	TRBD2	TGTGCCAGCAGCCCCCCCGGCGGCGGGAGACACTCCTACAATGAGCAGTTCTTC	CASSPPGGGRHSYNEQFF
-	TRBJ2-7	TRBV21-1	-	TGTGCCAGCAGCCAGAGGCGGGTAGCGGGATTGAGGGAGCAGTACTTC	CASSQRRVAGLREQYF
-	TRBJ1-4	TRBV7-6	TRBD1	TGTGCCAGCAGCCGAACCGGGACAGGGGATGAAAAACTGTTTTTT	CASSRTGTGDEKLFF
-	TRBJ2-1	TRBV7-2	TRBD2	TGTGCCAGCAGCTTGTTAGCGGGAACCAACGGTGAGCAGTTCTTC	CASSLLAGTNGEQFF
many	TRBJ1-5	TRBV9	-	TGTGCCAGCGGGCGGGATCAGCCCCAGCATTTT	CASGRDQPQHF
once	TRBJ2-1	TRBV24-1	TRBD2	TGTGCCACCGTAGCGGGAGACCACAATGAGCAGTTCTTC	CATVAGDHNEQFF
-	TRBJ1-1	TRBV27	-	TGTGCCAGCAGTTTCAGCACGCGGTACGCTGAAGCTTTCTTT	CASSFSTRYAEAFF
-	TRBJ2-1	TRBV3-1/TRBV3-2	TRBD1	TGTGCCAGCAGCCAACTAAGTAGTCGGACAGGGGGTAAGTTCTTC	CASSQLSSRTGGKFF
-	TRBJ1-1	TRBV18	-	TGTGCCAGCTCAGAAGTGACAGGTTTGGCCACTGAAGCTTTCTTT	CASSEVTGLATEAFF
-	TRBJ1-2	TRBV11-2	-	TGTGCCAGCAGACCACAGGGAGCTAACTATGGCTACACCTTC	CASRPQGANYGYTF
-	TRBJ2-3	TRBV18	-	TGTGCCAGCTCACCACCGACTAGAACGGATACGCAGTATTTT	CASSPPTRTDTQYF
-	TRBJ1-2	TRBV18	-	TGTGCCAGCTCACCAACAGGGCCACCGAAAGGAATCGACTATGGCTACACCTTC	CASSPTGPPKGIDYGYTF
-	TRBJ2-3	TRBV30	-	TGTGCCTGGAGTAAGGCGGGGAGCACAGATACGCAGTATTTT	CAWSKAGSTDTQYF
few	TRBJ2-1	TRBV5-4	-	TGTGCCAGCAGCATCGGACTACGGGCTTATAATGAGCAGTTCTTC	CASSIGLRAYNEQFF
-	TRBJ1-5	TRBV30	TRBD1	TGTGCCTCGTCTCGACAGGGAATTGAGCCCCAGCATTTT	CASSRQGIEPQHF
few	TRBJ1-5	TRBV19	-	TGTGCCAGTAGTATAGAACCAGGGCGGAATCAGCCCCAGCATTTT	CASSIEPGRNQPQHF
-	TRBJ2-2	TRBV5-4	TRBD1	TGTGCCAGCAGCTTGCGGGACAGGGGACGTACCGGGGAGCTGTTTTTT	CASSLRDRGRTGELFF
-	TRBJ1-1	TRBV18	-	TGTGCCAGCTCCCAACTCCGGAACACTGAAGCTTTCTTT	CASSQLRNTEAFF
-	TRBJ2-1	TRBV9	TRBD2	TGTGCCAGCAGCGTAGCTTTGGGGGGGGACCCTTCCTACAATGAGCAGTTCTTC	CASSVALGGDPSYNEQFF
-	TRBJ2-2	TRBV27	-	TGTGCCAGCAGGTGGGCATCGAACACCGGGGAGCTGTTTTTT	CASRWASNTGELFF
-	TRBJ1-1	TRBV6-2/TRBV6-3	-	TGTGCCAGCAGTTACTTGGGGGGACCGAACACTGAAGCTTTCTTT	CASSYLGGPNTEAFF
-	TRBJ2-7	TRBV5-1	TRBD2	TGCGCCAGCAGCCTGACTAGCGGGAGGGCCGTGGGAGAGCAGTACTTC	CASSLTSGRAVGEQYF
-	TRBJ1-5	TRBV6-5	TRBD1	TGTGCCACCGGGCATGATACAGGGGGTCAACAGCCCCAGCATTTT	CATGHDTGGQQPQHF
-	TRBJ1-6	TRBV6-1	TRBD1	TGTGCCAGCAGTGACGGGACAGGGAGATCACCCCTCCACTTT	CASSDGTGRSPLHF
-	TRBJ1-1	TRBV7-2	-	TGTGCCAGCAGCTTTACAGGCCAGACTGAAGCTTTCTTT	CASSFTGQTEAFF
-	TRBJ2-5	TRBV12-3/TRBV12-4	-	TGTGCCAGCAGTCCGAAGAGGGAGACCCAGTACTTC	CASSPKRETQYF
-	TRBJ2-2	TRBV3-1/TRBV3-2	TRBD1	TGTGCCAGCAGCCAAGGCTTAGGGGGCCCCGGGGAGCTGTTTTTT	CASSQGLGGPGELFF
once	TRBJ1-5	TRBV6-5	TRBD1	TGTGCCACAGGACAGGGCAATCAGCCCCAGCATTTT	CATGQGNQPQHF
-	TRBJ2-7	TRBV6-5	TRBD1	TGTGCCAGCAGTTACAATAGAGGGACAGCCTACGAGCAGTACTTC	CASSYNRGTAYEQYF
-	TRBJ2-1	TRBV27	-	TGTGCCAGCAGTTTAAAACAGGGCCCCTACAATGAGCAGTTCTTC	CASSLKQGPYNEQFF
-	TRBJ2-1	TRBV19	-	TGTGCCAGTACGGGGGACTTCTTAAGCCATGAGCAGTTCTTC	CASTGDFLSHEQFF
-	TRBJ2-1	TRBV7-2	TRBD2	TGTGCCAGCAACCTAGGAAGACTAGCGGGAGGCCTAAGCTACAATGAGCAGTTCTTC	CASNLGRLAGGLSYNEQFF
-	TRBJ2-1	TRBV11-2	TRBD2	TGTGCCAGCACCTTCGGACTAGCAAGGTCCAATGAGCAGTTCTTC	CASTFGLARSNEQFF
-	TRBJ2-2	TRBV30	-	TGTGCCTGGAGTATGGGACTCAGCACCGGGGAGCTGTTTTTT	CAWSMGLSTGELFF
-	TRBJ1-1	TRBV7-9	TRBD1	TGTGCCAGCGTACAGGGGACGGTCACTGAAGCTTTCTTT	CASVQGTVTEAFF
-	TRBJ1-6	TRBV12-2	-	TGTGCAAGTCGCTTTAGCGGACAGGGCAAATCACCCCTCCACTTT	CASRFSGQGKSPLHF
-	TRBJ2-7	TRBV7-6	-	TGTGCCAGCAGCCCCCTCTCGGGGGTAGGGTACGAGCAGTACTTC	CASSPLSGVGYEQYF
once	TRBJ2-1	TRBV29-1	TRBD2	TGCAGCGTCGAACTCCGGGAGGGCCTATACAATGAGCAGTTCTTC	CSVELREGLYNEQFF
once	TRBJ1-1	TRBV28	TRBD1	TGTGCCAGCAGGGTACAGGGGCCCATGAACACTGAAGCTTTCTTT	CASRVQGPMNTEAFF
-	TRBJ1-1	TRBV2	TRBD1	TGTGCCAGCAGTGAAGGGAACAGGGGAAACACTGAAGCTTTCTTT	CASSEGNRGNTEAFF
once	TRBJ2-1	TRBV7-2	-	TGTGCCAGCAGCCAGGGACTCCACAATGAGCAGTTCTTC	CASSQGLHNEQFF
-	TRBJ1-2	TRBV30	-	TGTGCCTGGGTGCCCCAGGCAGACGACCGCTATGGCTACACCTTC	CAWVPQADDRYGYTF
few	TRBJ2-6	TRBV6-6	-	TGTGCCAGCAGAAGAACAGGGTCCGGGGCCAACGTCCTGACTTTC	CASRRTGSGANVLTF
once	TRBJ1-2	TRBV28	-	TGTGCCAGCACCCCCGGGGAGAGGGGCTACACCTTC	CASTPGERGYTF
-	TRBJ2-3	TRBV5-1	TRBD2	TGCGCCAGCAGCTTGTTAGCGGGAGGGCAGAGCACAGATACGCAGTATTTT	CASSLLAGGQSTDTQYF
-	TRBJ2-3	TRBV7-2	TRBD1	TGTGCCAGCAGCCGTCGGGACAGGGGAGCCGGAGATACGCAGTATTTT	CASSRRDRGAGDTQYF
-	TRBJ1-6	TRBV27	-	TGTGCCAGCAGTTTAGAGGTTTCGAGCTCCTATAATTCACCCCTCCACTTT	CASSLEVSSSYNSPLHF
-	TRBJ2-1	TRBV14	-	TGTGCCAGCAGCCAACGGCTAGTGGACAATGAGCAGTTCTTC	CASSQRLVDNEQFF
-	TRBJ1-2	TRBV9	TRBD1	TGTGCCAGCAGCTCTCCGGGACAGCTACACTATGGCTACACCTTC	CASSSPGQLHYGYTF
-	TRBJ2-4	TRBV2	TRBD2	TGTGCCAGCAGAGTCGGACTAGCGGGAGGTGGTGTCAAAAACATTCAGTACTTC	CASRVGLAGGGVKNIQYF
-	TRBJ2-2	TRBV7-3	TRBD2	TGTGCCAGCAGGCAACTAGCGGGAGGGCCCGGGGAGCTGTTTTTT	CASRQLAGGPGELFF
few	TRBJ2-7	TRBV21-1	-	TGTGCCAGCACCCTTTGGGAGGGGACAAGGCCATGGGGGGAGCAGTACTTC	CASTLWEGTRPWGEQYF
-	TRBJ1-1	TRBV28	-	TGTGCCAGCAGTTTGGAGGAGGGTTTTAAAGGAGCTTTCTTT	CASSLEEGFKGAFF